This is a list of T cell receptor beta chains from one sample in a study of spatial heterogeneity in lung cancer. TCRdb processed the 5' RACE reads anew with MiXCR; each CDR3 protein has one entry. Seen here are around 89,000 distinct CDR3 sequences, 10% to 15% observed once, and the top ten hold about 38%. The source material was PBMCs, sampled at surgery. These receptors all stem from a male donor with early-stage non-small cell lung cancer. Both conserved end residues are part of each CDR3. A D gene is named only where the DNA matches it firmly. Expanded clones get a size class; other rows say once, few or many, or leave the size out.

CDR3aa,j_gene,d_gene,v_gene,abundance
CSARDYPRGNTQYF,TRBJ2-3,.,TRBV20-1,.
CASSPRNPGMNTEAFF,TRBJ1-1,.,TRBV5-5,.
CASSVGTGGAPLHF,TRBJ1-6,.,TRBV11-2,few
CASSLSGGSSGELFF,TRBJ2-2,.,TRBV28,.
CASSLLLPGTKLLAKNIQYF,TRBJ2-4,TRBD2,TRBV5-1,few
CASILTSGSPIYEQFF,TRBJ2-1,TRBD2,TRBV5-6,.
CASSPGQGQETQYF,TRBJ2-5,TRBD1,TRBV13,few
CASSPGGFGSEQYF,TRBJ2-7,TRBD2,TRBV9,few
CASITSGGAAGELFF,TRBJ2-2,TRBD2,TRBV6-6,few
CASSALRTEHPYEQYF,TRBJ2-7,.,TRBV28,few
CASSQENTYYEQYF,TRBJ2-7,.,TRBV4-3,.
CASSLDLAWEQYF,TRBJ2-7,.,TRBV5-1,few
CSARDSMNTEAFF,TRBJ1-1,TRBD1,TRBV29-1,.
CASSLAVGEGGKLFF,TRBJ1-4,.,TRBV7-9,few
CASALDWNTGELFF,TRBJ2-2,.,TRBV6-1,.
CASSRQGGTGELFF,TRBJ2-2,TRBD1,TRBV7-2,few
CASSQDQGAEAFF,TRBJ1-1,.,TRBV4-1,.
CASSPMGVGETQYF,TRBJ2-5,.,TRBV4-2,.
CASSQALGGTEAFF,TRBJ1-1,.,TRBV14,few
CASSPGTGWSETQYF,TRBJ2-5,TRBD1,TRBV11-2,few
CSARNRAHITGSDTQYF,TRBJ2-3,.,TRBV20-1,.
CASRGQGPTETQYF,TRBJ2-5,TRBD1,TRBV28,few
CASSRARNSYEQYF,TRBJ2-7,.,TRBV7-2,few
CASSQVAGGGYEQYF,TRBJ2-7,TRBD2,TRBV4-3,.
CASSSRGNTEAFF,TRBJ1-1,.,TRBV6-6,few
CASSLWIRQGLQPQHF,TRBJ1-5,.,TRBV28,few
CSARERRQGVSYEQYF,TRBJ2-7,TRBD1,TRBV20-1,.
CASSYPGRGRNTEAFF,TRBJ1-1,TRBD1,TRBV6-2/TRBV6-3,many
CASSYPPGGSYEQFF,TRBJ2-1,.,TRBV6-2/TRBV6-3,few
CASSLWGEANQPQHF,TRBJ1-5,.,TRBV7-8,medium-sized
CASSRTGEYSPLHF,TRBJ1-6,TRBD1,TRBV6-1,.
CSAITRDPSSIF,TRBJ2-1,.,TRBV20-1,few
CASRRAGGTYEQYF,TRBJ2-7,TRBD2,TRBV2,few
CASSSLTGSNQPQHF,TRBJ1-5,.,TRBV27,.
CSARGTDRETQYF,TRBJ2-5,TRBD1,TRBV20-1,.
CASSGAGTSDPWGTDTQYF,TRBJ2-3,TRBD2,TRBV5-1,many
CASSTDAGETQYF,TRBJ2-5,.,TRBV6-6,.
CASSLNRGTQYF,TRBJ2-3,TRBD1,TRBV12-3/TRBV12-4,.
CATSDLIGDTGELFF,TRBJ2-2,.,TRBV24-1,.
CASSQEVRNTGELFF,TRBJ2-2,.,TRBV14,.
CASSWPGQGIVNEQFF,TRBJ2-1,TRBD1,TRBV7-2,few
CASSRLPMDIQYF,TRBJ2-4,.,TRBV4-1,many
CASSLVLSEQYF,TRBJ2-7,.,TRBV7-6,many
CASSVNGDGYTF,TRBJ1-2,.,TRBV9,few
CASSRIERFEQYF,TRBJ2-7,.,TRBV7-2,medium-sized
CASSPLQQLPPYGYTF,TRBJ1-2,.,TRBV18,many
CASSSHRGGVTEAFF,TRBJ1-1,.,TRBV6-5,.
CSVASPWGSNTIYF,TRBJ1-3,.,TRBV29-1,few
CAWSSGENSGANVLTF,TRBJ2-6,TRBD2,TRBV30,.